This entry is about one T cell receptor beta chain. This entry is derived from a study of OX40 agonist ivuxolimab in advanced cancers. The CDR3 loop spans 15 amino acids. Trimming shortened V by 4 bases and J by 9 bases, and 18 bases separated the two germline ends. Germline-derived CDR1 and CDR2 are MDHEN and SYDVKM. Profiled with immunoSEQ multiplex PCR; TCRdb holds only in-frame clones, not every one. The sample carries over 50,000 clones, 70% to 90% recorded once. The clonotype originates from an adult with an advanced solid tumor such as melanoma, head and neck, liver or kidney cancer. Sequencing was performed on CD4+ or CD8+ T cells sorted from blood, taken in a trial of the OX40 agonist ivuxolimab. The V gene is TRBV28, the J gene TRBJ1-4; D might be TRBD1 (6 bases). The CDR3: CASSSTTGGLQKLFF. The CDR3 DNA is TGTGCCAGCAGTTCTACGACAGGAGGGTTACAAAAACTGTTTTTT.